This T cell receptor (beta chain) was identified in a study of blood T cells in healthy people across ages. The V end lost 5 bases, the J end lost 3 bases, and 10 bases lay between the germline ends. In germline, CDR1 is DFQATT, CDR2 SNEGSKA (reference sequence). The CDR3 extends over 12 amino acids. The second PCR ran about 6 to 11 cycles with a sample-barcoded 5' primer and J-beta primers. MiXCR, run by TCRdb on the 5' RACE reads, gives a single entry per CDR3 protein. This table has some 550,000 distinct CDR3 sequences, 40% to 55% appearing once. This clonotype came up once. Russia was home to the donors, healthy Caucasian individuals aged roughly 6 to 95.

The sample was blood. The sequence derives from an elderly man in good health. The V and J genes are TRBV20-1 and TRBJ2-5; no firm D call. CDR3 sequence: CSAPASKETQYF. CDR3 DNA: TGCAGTGCTCCCGCCAGCAAAGAGACCCAGTACTTC.